This T cell receptor (beta chain) was sequenced during a study of response to subunit inactivated influenza vaccine. Study results and caveats: T cells newly recruited by each seasonal influenza vaccination are few, the authors suggested.

TCRdb analysed the RT-PCR reads with MiXCR anew, one entry per CDR3 protein. The data contain 490,000 or so distinct CDR3 sequences, 7.6% of them singletons. This clonotype was counted only a few times. Its antigen is unknown. Trimming took off 6 bases at V and 8 bases at J, with 9 bases between the two ends. The CDR3 runs 11 residues. Per the germline V gene, CDR1 is SGHRS and CDR2 is YFSETQ. The J gene is TRBJ2-1, the V gene TRBV5-1; no definite D call. Sequences were derived from PBMCs from blood, sampled about 24 months after vaccination. The source of this sequence is a man between 50 and 69 years old who received an inactivated influenza vaccine. CDR3 in amino acids: CASTLGHEQFF. CDR3 coding DNA: TGCGCCAGCACCCTAGGTCATGAGCAGTTCTTC.